This is a list of T cell receptor beta chains from one sample in a study of T cell clones after liver transplantation. The assay was immunoSEQ multiplex PCR, and TCRdb's table has in-frame clones only and misses some. Among around 43,000 clones listed, just over 85% were seen once. The input for sequencing was CD4+ T cells from blood, taken 24 months after liver transplant. The receptors were sampled from a human patient who received a liver transplant. Some T cells could come from the graft donor. The CDR3 runs from the conserved cysteine through the conserved F or W. The order of the fields is J gene, V gene, CDR3 protein.

TRBJ1-6 | TRBV6-1 | CASARQGNNSPLHF
TRBJ1-2 | TRBV25-1 | CASSEYRGGGAGYTF
TRBJ1-2 | TRBV7-9 | CASSSDRGYGYTF
TRBJ1-1 | TRBV4-2 | CASSHGQDTEAFF
TRBJ1-4 | TRBV2 | CASRPLGQGREKLFF
TRBJ1-5 | TRBV30 | CAWRPTGGRDQPQHF
TRBJ1-1 | TRBV19 | CASSGTSTQAFF
TRBJ1-2 | TRBV12-5 | CASGFPRTNYGYTF
TRBJ2-3 | TRBV28 | CASRNIGTQYF
TRBJ2-1 | TRBV11-2 | CASRGLGTKPDPTYNEQFF
TRBJ2-7 | TRBV5-1 | CASSRGETVSYEQYF
TRBJ2-3 | TRBV9 | CASSFPGRLSTDTQYF
TRBJ2-3 | TRBV28 | CASSLQGDTQYF
TRBJ1-5 | TRBV19 | CASSIIQLNQPQHF
TRBJ2-3 | TRBV6-5 | CASKRGAGGSDTQYF
TRBJ2-3 | TRBV7-3 | CASSRWSTDTQYF